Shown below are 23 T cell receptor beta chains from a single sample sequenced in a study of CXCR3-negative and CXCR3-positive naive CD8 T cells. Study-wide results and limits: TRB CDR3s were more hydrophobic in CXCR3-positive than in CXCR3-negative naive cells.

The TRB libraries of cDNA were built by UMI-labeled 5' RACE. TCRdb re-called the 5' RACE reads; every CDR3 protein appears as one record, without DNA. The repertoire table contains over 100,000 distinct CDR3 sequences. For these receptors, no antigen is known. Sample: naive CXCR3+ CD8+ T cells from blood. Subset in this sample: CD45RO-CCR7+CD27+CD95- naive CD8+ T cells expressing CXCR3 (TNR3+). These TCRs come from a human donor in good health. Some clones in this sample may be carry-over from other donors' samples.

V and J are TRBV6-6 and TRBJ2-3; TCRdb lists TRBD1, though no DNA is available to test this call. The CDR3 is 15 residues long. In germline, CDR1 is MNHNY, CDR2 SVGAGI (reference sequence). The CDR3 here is CASSYSDREVDTQYF.

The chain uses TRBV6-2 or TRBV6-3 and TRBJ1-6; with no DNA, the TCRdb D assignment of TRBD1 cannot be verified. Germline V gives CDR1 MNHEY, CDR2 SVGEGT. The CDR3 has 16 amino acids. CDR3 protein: CASSYTWTGRNSPLHF.

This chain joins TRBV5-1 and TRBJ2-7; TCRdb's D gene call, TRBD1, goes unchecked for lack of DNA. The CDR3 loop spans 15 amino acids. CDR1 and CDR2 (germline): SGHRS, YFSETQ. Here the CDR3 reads CASSAPGQGEYEQYF.

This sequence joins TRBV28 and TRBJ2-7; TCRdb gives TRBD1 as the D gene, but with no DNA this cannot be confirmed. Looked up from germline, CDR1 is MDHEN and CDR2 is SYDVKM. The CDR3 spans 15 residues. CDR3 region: CASRRDGTLEKEQYF.

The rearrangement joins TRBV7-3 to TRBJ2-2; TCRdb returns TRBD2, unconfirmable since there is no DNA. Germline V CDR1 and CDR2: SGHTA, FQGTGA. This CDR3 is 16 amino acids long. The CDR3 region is CASSLIAGDGTGEPFF.

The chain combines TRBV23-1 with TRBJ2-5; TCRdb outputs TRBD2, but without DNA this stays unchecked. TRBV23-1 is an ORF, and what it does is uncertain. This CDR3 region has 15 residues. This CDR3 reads CASTRGGQIQETQYF.

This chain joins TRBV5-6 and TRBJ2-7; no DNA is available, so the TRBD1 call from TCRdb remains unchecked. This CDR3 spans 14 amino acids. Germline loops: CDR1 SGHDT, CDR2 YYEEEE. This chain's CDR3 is CASSPREAPYEQYF. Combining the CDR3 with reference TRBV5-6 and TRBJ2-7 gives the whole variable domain DAGVTQSPTHLIKTRGQQVTLRCSPKSGHDTVSWYQQALGQGPQFIFQYYEEEERQRGNFPDRFSGHQFPNYSSELNVNALLLGDSALYLCASSPREAPYEQYFGPGTRLTVT.

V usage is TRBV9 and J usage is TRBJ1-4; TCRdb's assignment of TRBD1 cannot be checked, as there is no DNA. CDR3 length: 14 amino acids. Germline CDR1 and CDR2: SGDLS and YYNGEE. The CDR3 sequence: CASSPGQVDEKLFF.

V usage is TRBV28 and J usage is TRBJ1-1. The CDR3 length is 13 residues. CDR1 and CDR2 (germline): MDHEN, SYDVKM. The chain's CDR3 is CASSFGWATEAFF. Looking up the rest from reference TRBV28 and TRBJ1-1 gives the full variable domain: DVKVTQSSRYLVKRTGEKVFLECVQDMDHENMFWYRQDPGLGLRLIYFSYDVKMKEKGDIPEGYSVSREKKERFSLILESASTNQTSMYLCASSFGWATEAFFGQGTRLTVV.

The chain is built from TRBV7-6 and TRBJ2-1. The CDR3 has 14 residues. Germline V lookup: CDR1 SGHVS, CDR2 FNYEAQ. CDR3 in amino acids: CASSLAYEINEQFF.

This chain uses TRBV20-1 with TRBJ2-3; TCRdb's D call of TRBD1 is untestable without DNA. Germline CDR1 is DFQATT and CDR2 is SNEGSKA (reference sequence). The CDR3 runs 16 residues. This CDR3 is CSAKPPGRRNTDTQYF.

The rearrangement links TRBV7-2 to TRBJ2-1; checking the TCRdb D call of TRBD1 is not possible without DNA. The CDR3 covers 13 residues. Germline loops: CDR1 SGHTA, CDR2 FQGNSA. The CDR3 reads CASRPLAGYEQFF.

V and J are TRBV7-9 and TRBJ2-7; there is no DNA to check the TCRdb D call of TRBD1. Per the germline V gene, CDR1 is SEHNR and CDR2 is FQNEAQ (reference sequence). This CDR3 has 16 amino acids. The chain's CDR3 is CASSLETGYGFYEQYF. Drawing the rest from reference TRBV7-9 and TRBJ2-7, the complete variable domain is DTGVSQNPRHKITKRGQNVTFRCDPISEHNRLYWYRQTLGQGPEFLTYFQNEAQLEKSRLLSDRFSAERPKGSFSTLEIQRTEQGDSAMYLCASSLETGYGFYEQYFGPGTRLTVT.

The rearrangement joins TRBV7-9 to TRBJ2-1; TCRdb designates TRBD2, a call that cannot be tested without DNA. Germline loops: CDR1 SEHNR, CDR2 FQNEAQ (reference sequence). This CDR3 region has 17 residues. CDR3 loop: CASSPWTSGGANNEQFF.

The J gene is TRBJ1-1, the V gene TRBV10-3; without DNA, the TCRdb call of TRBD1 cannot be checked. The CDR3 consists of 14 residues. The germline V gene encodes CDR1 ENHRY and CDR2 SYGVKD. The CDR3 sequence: CAISDSRGNTEAFF.

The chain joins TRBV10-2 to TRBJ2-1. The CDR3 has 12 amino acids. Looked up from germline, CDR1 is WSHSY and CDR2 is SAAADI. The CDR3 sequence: CASRMVYNEQFF.

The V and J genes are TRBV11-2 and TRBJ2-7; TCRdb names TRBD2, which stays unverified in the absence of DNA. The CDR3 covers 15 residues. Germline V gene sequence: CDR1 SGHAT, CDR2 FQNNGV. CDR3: CASSFGTGVSYEQYF.

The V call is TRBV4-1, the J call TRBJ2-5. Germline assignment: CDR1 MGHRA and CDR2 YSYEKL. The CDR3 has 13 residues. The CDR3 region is CASSQEPLQTQYF.

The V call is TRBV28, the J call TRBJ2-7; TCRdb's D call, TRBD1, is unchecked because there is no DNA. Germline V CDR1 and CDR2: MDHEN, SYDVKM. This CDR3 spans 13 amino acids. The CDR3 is CASSLRDTYEQYF.

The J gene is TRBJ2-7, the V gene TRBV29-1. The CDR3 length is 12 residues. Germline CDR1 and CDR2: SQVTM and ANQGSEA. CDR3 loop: CSVETSSPEQYF.

The CDR3 sequence: CATSGRLQETQYF. The chain is built from TRBV15 and TRBJ2-5. Germline V gene sequence: CDR1 LNHNV, CDR2 YYDKDF (reference sequence). This CDR3 has 13 amino acids.

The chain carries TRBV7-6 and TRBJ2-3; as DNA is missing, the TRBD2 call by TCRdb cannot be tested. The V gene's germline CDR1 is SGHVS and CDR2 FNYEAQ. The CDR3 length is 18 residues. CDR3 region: CASSLDSGSTPRTDTQYF.

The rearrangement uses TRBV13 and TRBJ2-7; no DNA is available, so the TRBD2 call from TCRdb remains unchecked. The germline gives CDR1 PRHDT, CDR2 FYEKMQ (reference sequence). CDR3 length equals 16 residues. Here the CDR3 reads CASSLASGSPTYEQYF.